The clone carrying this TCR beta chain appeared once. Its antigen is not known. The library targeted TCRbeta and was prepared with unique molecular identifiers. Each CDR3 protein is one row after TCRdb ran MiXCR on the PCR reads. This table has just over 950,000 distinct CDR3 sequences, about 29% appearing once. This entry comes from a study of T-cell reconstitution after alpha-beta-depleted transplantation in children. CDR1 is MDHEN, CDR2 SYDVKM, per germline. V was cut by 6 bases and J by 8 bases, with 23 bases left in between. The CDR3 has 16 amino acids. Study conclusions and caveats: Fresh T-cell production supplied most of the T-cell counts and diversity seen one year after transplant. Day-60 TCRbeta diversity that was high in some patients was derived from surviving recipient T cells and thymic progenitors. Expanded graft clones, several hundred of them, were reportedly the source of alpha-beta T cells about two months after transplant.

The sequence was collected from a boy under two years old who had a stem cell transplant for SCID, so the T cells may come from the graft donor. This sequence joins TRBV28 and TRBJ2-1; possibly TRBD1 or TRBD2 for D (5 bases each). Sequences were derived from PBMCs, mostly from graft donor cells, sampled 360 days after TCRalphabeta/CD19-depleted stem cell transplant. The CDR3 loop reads CASSTSGTYSSDEQFF. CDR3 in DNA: TGTGCCAGCAGCACATCCGGGACCTACTCGTCGGATGAGCAGTTCTTC.